The 14 T cell receptor beta chains given below trace back to one sample, sequenced in a study of PD-L1 blockade in urothelial cancer. Noted time point: pretreatment peripheral blood. Only in-frame clones appear in the TCRdb table, and some are missing; sequencing was by immunoSEQ multiplex PCR. The sample includes around 130,000 clones, approximately 84% of them seen just once. Sequencing was performed on PBMCs, taken around atezolizumab (anti-PD-L1) treatment. All receptors derive from a man aged 50 to 59 with urothelial cancer.

The rearrangement links TRBV6-5 to TRBJ2-7; the D gene is possibly TRBD2 (6 bases). V was shortened by 5 bases and J by 2 bases, with 16 bases between the two germline ends. The germline V gene encodes CDR1 MNHEY and CDR2 SVGAGI. CDR3 size: 15 residues. CDR3 in amino acids: CASSPLAPSAYEQYF. The CDR3 coding sequence is TGTGCCAGCAGTCCGCTAGCGCCCAGCGCCTACGAGCAGTACTTC.

The chain recombines TRBV4-1 with TRBJ2-2; a weak D match, TRBD1 (5 bases). CDR1 and CDR2 (germline): MGHRA, YSYEKL. Trimming pared 0 bases from V and 0 bases from J, leaving 14 bases between. This CDR3 has 18 amino acids. DNA for the CDR3: TGCGCCAGCAGCCAAGATCCACAGGATTGGGCGAACACCGGGGAGCTGTTTTTT. Protein: CASSQDPQDWANTGELFF.

CDR3 coding DNA: TGTGCAAGACAACCAGATACGCAGTATTTT. This translates into CARQPDTQYF. V and J are TRBV2 and TRBJ2-3; no clear D gene. The CDR3 runs to 10 residues. Germline CDR1 is SNHLY and CDR2 is FYNNEI.

The rearrangement links TRBV2 to TRBJ2-6, with D hard to call. CDR1 and CDR2 (germline): SNHLY, FYNNEI. V lost 5 bases to trimming and J lost 0 bases, with 5 bases between them. The CDR3 covers 14 residues. This CDR3 reads CASSYTSGANVLTF. CDR3 DNA sequence: TGTGCCAGCAGTTACACCTCTGGGGCCAACGTCCTGACTTTC.

The chain joins TRBV4-1 to TRBJ1-4; 8 bases align to TRBD1. The trim removed 1 base at V and 7 bases at J, leaving 5 bases unmatched. CDR3 length equals 15 residues. CDR1 is MGHRA and CDR2 is YSYEKL in the germline V gene. The CDR3 DNA reads as TGCGCCAGCAGCCAAGGGACGGGACAGGCTGAAAAACTGTTTTTT. Its translation: CASSQGTGQAEKLFF.

This clone was seen just once. The chain is built from TRBV1 and TRBJ2-1; no DNA check was done on the table's D call, TRBD2. TRBV1 is a known pseudogene. The CDR3 runs to 18 residues. This CDR3 reads CTSSQESAGARSYNEQFF. CDR3 coding DNA: TGCACCAGCAGCCAAGAATCAGCGGGAGCCCGCTCCTACAATGAGCAGTTCTTC.

This rearrangement joins TRBV10-3 to TRBJ2-1; possibly TRBD1 for D (5 bases). V lost 4 bases and J 6 bases, leaving 13 bases between the germline ends. Germline CDR1 and CDR2: ENHRY and SYGVKD. The CDR3 consists of 14 residues. In DNA form, the CDR3 reads TGTGCCATCAGTGGCGGCAGGGTGGGCAATGAGCAGTTCTTC. Protein product: CAISGGRVGNEQFF.

This sequence joins TRBV28 and TRBJ2-5; TRBD2 agrees at 9 bases. From germline, CDR1 is MDHEN and CDR2 SYDVKM. The CDR3 loop spans 14 amino acids. Trimming cost V 5 bases and J 9 bases; bases outside gene matches: 10. CDR3 loop: CASSPIAGAVSQYF. The CDR3 DNA follows: TGTGCCAGCAGTCCGATAGCGGGAGCCGTTTCCCAGTACTTC.

In this sample, this clone turned up a few times. A much larger clone differs by one base, so this may be a read error. The same CDR3 arises from other DNA sequences in this sample as well. The chain combines TRBV5-1 with TRBJ2-7; 8 bases match TRBD2. CDR3 size: 14 residues. CDR1 SGHRS and CDR2 YFSETQ come from the germline V gene. With 0 bases clipped from V and 4 bases from J, the junction kept 3 bases outside the gene matches. The CDR3 protein is CASSLGAGVYEQYF. CDR3 in DNA: TGCGCCAGCAGCTTGGGAGCGGGAGTTTACGAGCAGTACTTC.

V usage is TRBV27 and J usage is TRBJ2-7; TRBD2 matches 14 bases. This CDR3 is built from 16 residues. Trimming cost V 5 bases and J 3 bases; bases outside gene matches: 6. Germline V gene lookup returns CDR1 MNHEY and CDR2 SMNVEV (reference sequence). The CDR3 region is CASSQGTSGSGYEQYF. The DNA of the CDR3 is TGTGCCAGCAGTCAAGGGACTAGCGGGAGTGGCTACGAGCAGTACTTC.

This chain links TRBV7-3 with TRBJ2-5; 12 bases align to TRBD1. The length of the CDR3 is 15 residues. The ends lost 3 bases at V and 5 bases at J; junction bases unmatched: 4. Germline CDR1 and CDR2: SGHTA and FQGTGA. The CDR3 sequence is CASSLGQGAGETQYF. The CDR3 DNA reads as TGTGCCAGCAGCTTGGGACAGGGGGCCGGGGAGACCCAGTACTTC.

This chain joins TRBV19 and TRBJ2-4; D perhaps matches TRBD2 (6 bases). The CDR3 extends over 15 amino acids. Germline V lookup: CDR1 LNHDA, CDR2 SQIVND (reference sequence). The germline V and J ends were trimmed by 6 bases and 0 bases, with 12 bases remaining between them. CDR3 DNA sequence: TGTGCCAGTAGAATGAGGGGACTAGCCAAAAACATTCAGTACTTC. Protein product: CASRMRGLAKNIQYF. Based on the CDR3 plus reference TRBV19 and TRBJ2-4, the full variable domain is DGGITQSPKYLFRKEGQNVTLSCEQNLNHDAMYWYRQDPGQGLRLIYYSQIVNDFQKGDIAEGYSVSREKKESFPLTVTSAQKNPTAFYLCASRMRGLAKNIQYFGAGTRLSVL.

The V call is TRBV5-6, the J call TRBJ2-1, with 8 positions matching TRBD2. The CDR3 covers 15 residues. The junction had 8 bases not matched to a gene; V was cut back by 3 bases and J by 6 bases. Germline V gives CDR1 SGHDT, CDR2 YYEEEE. Written as DNA, the CDR3 is TGTGCCAGCAGCTCTACTAGCGGCGACCGCAATGAGCAGTTCTTC. Its protein product is CASSSTSGDRNEQFF.

The rearrangement joins TRBV6-1 to TRBJ2-7; D remains ambiguous. CDR3 length: 14 amino acids. The V and J ends lost 1 base and 0 bases respectively, with 7 bases between them. Germline V gene sequence: CDR1 MNHNS, CDR2 SASEGT. Written as DNA, the CDR3 is TGTGCCAGCAGTGAAGAAGTCTACTCCTACGAGCAGTACTTC. This translates into CASSEEVYSYEQYF.